The rows below give T cell receptor beta chains drawn from one sample of a study of cytomegalovirus exposure and HLA in healthy donors. TCRdb keeps only in-frame clones here, not all; method: immunoSEQ multiplex PCR. The table has some 200,000 clones, about 59% seen once. Sequenced material: PBMCs. The receptors come from a man in his forties or fifties in good health and CMV-seronegative. Each CDR3 is given with its conserved first and last residue. The D gene is left open where the match is weak. Rows give clone size only sometimes, using once, few, many, or a class for an expanded clone.

D,J,size,V,CDR3,DNA
TRBD1,TRBJ2-1,few,TRBV7-6,CASSSGQGVYNEQFF,TGTGCCAGCAGCTCCGGACAGGGCGTTTACAATGAGCAGTTCTTC
TRBD1,TRBJ2-2,few,TRBV6-4,CASSDTDRGGELFF,TGTGCCAGCAGTGACACGGACAGGGGCGGGGAGCTGTTTTTT
NA,TRBJ1-1,few,TRBV6-6,CASSYNKNTEAFF,TGTGCCAGCAGTTATAACAAGAACACTGAAGCTTTCTTT
NA,TRBJ2-6,NA,TRBV30,CACRRDSGANVLTF,TGTGCCTGTAGACGGGACTCTGGGGCCAACGTCCTGACTTTC
TRBD2,TRBJ2-1,NA,TRBV9,CASSVVLGLAGSLSYNEQFF,TGTGCCAGCAGCGTAGTTTTGGGACTAGCGGGGAGTCTCTCCTACAATGAGCAGTTCTTC
TRBD2,TRBJ2-1,NA,TRBV7-7,CASSLRTGSGSHEQFF,TGTGCTAGCAGCTTACGTACGGGTAGCGGGAGCCATGAGCAGTTCTTC
NA,TRBJ2-3,NA,TRBV5-6,CASSERELARGYF,TGTGCCAGCAGCGAGAGGGAGCTAGCGCGGGGGTATTTT
NA,TRBJ2-1,few,TRBV2,CASGWVKGLSSYNEQFF,TGTGCCAGCGGCTGGGTGAAGGGGCTGAGCTCCTACAATGAGCAGTTCTTC
TRBD1,TRBJ2-7,NA,TRBV6-1,CAWTGASLDEQYF,TGTGCCTGGACAGGGGCCTCCTTAGACGAGCAGTACTTC
NA,TRBJ2-7,few,TRBV11-2,CASSLESRAGREQYF,TGTGCCAGCAGCTTAGAGAGCCGGGCGGGGCGGGAGCAGTACTTC
NA,TRBJ2-3,NA,TRBV6-6,CASSYRLASTDTQYF,TGTGCCAGCAGTTACCGTTTAGCTAGCACAGATACGCAGTATTTT
NA,TRBJ2-5,few,TRBV28,CASSLPGVTETQYF,TGTGCCAGCAGTTTACCGGGGGTCACAGAGACCCAGTACTTC
TRBD1,TRBJ2-5,NA,TRBV28,CASSGAGTGVETQYF,TGTGCCAGCAGTGGTGCCGGGACAGGGGTAGAGACCCAGTACTTC
NA,TRBJ2-5,few,TRBV19,CASSVGETQYF,TGTGCCAGTAGTGTCGGAGAGACCCAGTACTTC
TRBD2,TRBJ2-2,NA,TRBV9,CASSWGLPNTGELFF,TGTGCCAGCAGTTGGGGACTACCGAACACCGGGGAGCTGTTTTTT
NA,TRBJ1-1,NA,TRBV6-1,CASSEARVTVNTEAFF,TGTGCCAGCAGTGAAGCGCGGGTGACCGTAAACACTGAAGCTTTCTTT
TRBD1,TRBJ1-1,NA,TRBV28,CASRQGLGRNTEAFF,TGTGCCAGCAGACAGGGGCTTGGAAGGAACACTGAAGCTTTCTTT
TRBD2,TRBJ2-4,once,TRBV7-2,CASSLWIAGGREVKNIQYF,TGTGCCAGCAGCCTATGGATTGCGGGGGGGCGGGAGGTCAAAAACATTCAGTACTTC
NA,TRBJ2-5,few,TRBV4-2,CASSQDRGETQYF,TGTGCCAGCAGCCAAGATCGGGGGGAGACCCAGTACTTC
NA,TRBJ1-5,few,TRBV7-2,CASSLAGGVHQPQHF,TGTGCCAGCAGCTTAGCAGGCGGGGTGCATCAGCCCCAGCATTTT
TRBD2,TRBJ2-5,NA,TRBV7-7,CASSPGLAGSTQYF,TGTGCTAGCAGCCCCGGACTAGCGGGATCAACCCAGTACTTC
NA,TRBJ2-3,NA,TRBV6-1,CASTQTDTQYF,TGTGCCAGCACCCAGACAGATACGCAGTATTTT
NA,TRBJ1-6,NA,TRBV16,CASSQSGGSGYNSPLHF,TGTGCCAGCAGCCAATCGGGGGGTTCAGGCTATAATTCACCCCTCCACTTT
NA,TRBJ2-3,NA,TRBV4-1,CASSQEGTGEYTDTQYF,TGCGCCAGCAGCCAAGAGGGAACGGGGGAGTACACAGATACGCAGTATTTT
TRBD2,TRBJ2-7,NA,TRBV19,CATAGTSGTYEQYF,TGTGCCACCGCGGGCACTAGCGGGACCTACGAGCAGTACTTC
TRBD1,TRBJ2-6,NA,TRBV2,CASSGTGGWGANVLTF,TGTGCCAGCAGTGGGACAGGGGGGTGGGGGGCCAACGTCCTGACTTTC
TRBD1,TRBJ1-2,NA,TRBV27,CASRPTGAGYTF,TGTGCCAGCAGACCCACAGGGGCCGGCTACACCTTC
TRBD2,TRBJ2-7,NA,TRBV7-2,CASSWTSGRGNEQYF,TGTGCCAGCAGCTGGACTAGCGGGAGAGGCAACGAGCAGTACTTC
TRBD2,TRBJ2-7,once,TRBV4-1,CASSQAGTSGRAGEQYF,TGCGCCAGCAGCCAAGCCGGGACTAGCGGGAGGGCCGGCGAGCAGTACTTC
TRBD1,TRBJ2-3,NA,TRBV6-5,CASSPSGTGPQYF,TGTGCCAGCTCCCCTTCCGGGACAGGGCCGCAGTATTTT
NA,TRBJ1-5,once,TRBV6-6,CASSPGSNQPQHF,TGTGCCAGCAGTCCCGGGTCAAATCAGCCCCAGCATTTT
NA,TRBJ1-2,NA,TRBV5-4,CASSSGRLGAPNYGYTF,TGTGCCAGCAGCTCCGGCCGACTGGGGGCGCCTAACTATGGCTACACCTTC
TRBD1,TRBJ1-5,NA,TRBV5-5,CASSLMGQNSNQPQHF,TGTGCCAGCAGCTTGATGGGACAGAATAGCAATCAGCCCCAGCATTTT
NA,TRBJ1-2,NA,TRBV15,CATSLGQSGYTF,TGTGCCACCAGCTTAGGACAGTCTGGCTACACCTTC
TRBD2,TRBJ2-3,few,TRBV5-1,CASSSSGGAADTQYF,TGCGCCAGCAGCTCTAGCGGGGGGGCAGCAGATACGCAGTATTTT
NA,TRBJ2-1,few,TRBV5-1,CASSLFPGSNEQFF,TGCGCCAGCAGCTTGTTCCCGGGGAGTAATGAGCAGTTCTTC
TRBD1,TRBJ2-5,once,TRBV29-1,CSVGTGGQETQYF,TGCAGCGTAGGGACAGGGGGGCAAGAGACCCAGTACTTC
NA,TRBJ2-2,NA,TRBV18,CASTMSTGNTGELFF,TGTGCCAGCACCATGTCCACAGGGAACACCGGGGAGCTGTTTTTT
TRBD2,TRBJ2-1,once,TRBV10-3,CAISESLAAPDEQFF,TGTGCCATCAGTGAGTCCCTAGCGGCACCGGATGAGCAGTTCTTC
NA,TRBJ2-7,NA,TRBV18,CASSPTRGEQYF,TGTGCCAGCTCACCGACCAGGGGCGAGCAGTACTTC
TRBD2,TRBJ2-3,NA,TRBV29-1,CSVGNRVAGDTDTQYF,TGCAGCGTTGGCAACAGGGTAGCGGGAGATACAGATACGCAGTATTTT
TRBD1,TRBJ1-1,NA,TRBV5-4,CASSSQGVNTEAFF,TGTGCCAGCAGCTCACAGGGGGTGAACACTGAAGCTTTCTTT
NA,TRBJ2-1,NA,TRBV11-3,CASAENIGALYNEQFF,TGTGCCAGCGCAGAAAATATTGGGGCTCTCTACAATGAGCAGTTCTTC
TRBD1,TRBJ1-1,NA,TRBV19,CASSRPGQGGDEAFF,TGTGCCAGTAGTCGACCGGGACAGGGGGGCGATGAAGCTTTCTTT
TRBD2,TRBJ2-7,few,TRBV19,CASSIRSGGYEQYF,TGTGCCAGTAGTATAAGGTCGGGGGGCTACGAGCAGTACTTC
TRBD1,TRBJ2-7,NA,TRBV6-5,CASRDRGRSEQYF,TGTGCCAGCAGGGACAGGGGTCGAAGCGAGCAGTACTTC
NA,TRBJ2-4,NA,TRBV6-5,CASSYSRVAKNIQYF,TGTGCCAGCAGTTACTCGAGGGTAGCCAAAAACATTCAGTACTTC
NA,TRBJ1-6,NA,TRBV6-5,CASSYKWTDFNSPLHF,TGTGCCAGCAGTTATAAATGGACAGACTTTAATTCACCCCTCCACTTT
TRBD1,TRBJ1-1,NA,TRBV4-1,CASSQLGQGVHTEAFF,TGCGCCAGCAGCCAACTCGGACAGGGCGTACACACTGAAGCTTTCTTT
NA,TRBJ2-7,NA,TRBV30,CAWDDRSYEQYF,TGTGCCTGGGATGACAGGTCCTACGAGCAGTACTTC